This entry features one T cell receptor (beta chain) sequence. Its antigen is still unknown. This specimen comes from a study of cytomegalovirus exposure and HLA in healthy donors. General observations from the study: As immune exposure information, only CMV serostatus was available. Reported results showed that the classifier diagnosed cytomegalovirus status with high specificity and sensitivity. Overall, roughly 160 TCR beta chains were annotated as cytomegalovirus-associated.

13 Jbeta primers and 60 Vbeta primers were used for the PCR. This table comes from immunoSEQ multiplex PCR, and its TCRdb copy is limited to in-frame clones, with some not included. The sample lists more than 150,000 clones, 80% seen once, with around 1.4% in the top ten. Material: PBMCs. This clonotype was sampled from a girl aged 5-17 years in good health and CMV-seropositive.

CDR3 loop: CASSLVASGGTDTQYF. The CDR3 DNA sequence: TGCGCCAGCAGCTTGGTGGCTAGTGGAGGCACAGATACGCAGTATTTT. This rearrangement joins TRBV5-1 to TRBJ2-3; D is ambiguous. Deletions cut 0 bases from V and 1 base from J, with 12 bases between. CDR3 length equals 16 residues. Germline V gene sequence: CDR1 SGHRS, CDR2 YFSETQ.